These 32 T cell receptor beta chains share one sample of origin, sequenced in a study of blood T cells in healthy people across ages (dated by TCRdb to 2014 to 2015). Library generation was performed with 5' RACE. Sequenced using an Illumina HiSeq 2500. A second 7 to 11 cycle PCR used a sample-barcoded 5' primer and a J-beta primer mix. TCRdb trimmed public reads at Q25 via fastp, called clones via MiXCR and kept in-frame beta chains. Each entry is one CDR3 protein sequence, shown with its most common DNA and genes. The sample table holds 910,000 or so distinct CDR3 sequences, of which roughly half were seen once. 20% to 25% of the sample is held by the ten biggest clonotypes. The sample comprised blood. The receptors here all came from a woman aged 55-69 years in good health.

The chain is built from TRBV6-1 and TRBJ1-5; D might be TRBD1 (5 bases). Germline-derived CDR1 and CDR2 are MNHNS and SASEGT. Deletions cut 2 bases from V and 6 bases from J, with 23 bases between. CDR3 length equals 18 residues. CDR3 residues: CASSEPLKAPRGGQPQHF. As DNA, the CDR3 is TGTGCCAGCAGTGAACCCCTGAAGGCCCCTCGGGGCGGTCAGCCCCAGCATTTT.

This clonotype was seen just once. The chain has TRBV3-1 and TRBJ2-1, with 13 nucleotides matching TRBD2. The trim removed 5 bases at V and 9 bases at J, leaving 13 bases unmatched. CDR3 length equals 17 residues. The germline V gene encodes CDR1 LGHDT and CDR2 YNNKEL (reference sequence). CDR3 sequence (DNA): TGTGCCAGCAGCAGACTCCTAACTAGCGGGAGGGCCGCTGAGCAGTTCTTC. Translated: CASSRLLTSGRAAEQFF.

V gene TRBV6-6 combines with J gene TRBJ2-6, with D uncertain. Trimming cost V 0 bases and J 0 bases, with 9 bases left between them. The CDR3 totals 17 residues. Germline lookup yields CDR1 MNHNY and CDR2 SVGAGI (reference sequence). The CDR3 bases are TGTGCCAGCAGTTACTCGCCGGGCTCCTCTGGGGCCAACGTCCTGACTTTC. Encoded protein: CASSYSPGSSGANVLTF.

This clonotype was counted many times. The gene calls are TRBV9 and TRBJ2-2; 7 nucleotides line up with TRBD2. The CDR3 is 16 residues long. The germline V gene has CDR1 SGDLS and CDR2 YYNGEE. The J segment lost 2 bases and the V segment lost 4 bases, leaving 8 bases of the junction unmatched. The CDR3: CASSPTSGGNTGELFF. CDR3 DNA: TGTGCCAGCAGCCCCACTTCGGGGGGTAACACCGGGGAGCTGTTTTTT. The whole variable domain, remainder taken from reference TRBV9 and TRBJ2-2, is DSGVTQTPKHLITATGQRVTLRCSPRSGDLSVYWYQQSLDQGLQFLIQYYNGEERAKGNILERFSAQQFPDLHSELNLSSLELGDSALYFCASSPTSGGNTGELFFGEGSRLTVL.

This clonotype was observed a few times. CDR3 DNA: TGTGCCAGCAGTCCCTTATTGGGATCCTACGAGCAGTACTTC. This gives the protein CASSPLLGSYEQYF. This chain links TRBV11-2 with TRBJ2-7; no reliable D call. This CDR3 has 14 amino acids. Per the germline V gene, CDR1 is SGHAT and CDR2 is FQNNGV. V was shortened by 6 bases and J by 1 base, with 13 bases between the two germline ends.

The table lists this clonotype with a few counts. This chain uses TRBV4-1 with TRBJ2-4, with TRBD2 matching 8 bases. V was clipped by 0 bases and J by 14 bases; unmatched bases: 9. Germline V gives CDR1 MGHRA, CDR2 YSYEKL. The CDR3 is 14 amino acids. CDR3 coding DNA: TGCGCCAGCAGCCAAGAGAGCACTAGCGGTTTCGAGTACTTC. Protein product: CASSQESTSGFEYF.

This clonotype was picked up a small number of times. The chain links TRBV29-1 to TRBJ2-3; TRBD2 aligns across 9 bases. V lost 4 bases to trimming and J lost 2 bases; unmatched junction nucleotides: 7. CDR3 length: 15 amino acids. CDR1 and CDR2 (germline): SQVTM, ANQGSEA. The CDR3 here is CSVGGLAKYTDTQYF. In DNA, the CDR3 is TGCAGCGTTGGAGGACTAGCGAAATACACAGATACGCAGTATTTT.

This clonotype was observed a few times. V is TRBV4-2 and J is TRBJ2-1; 14 positions match TRBD2. Losses at the gene ends were 3 bases for V and 15 bases for J; bases not matched to a gene: 13. This CDR3 comprises 16 residues. Germline V lookup: CDR1 LGHNA, CDR2 YNFKEQ. CDR3 sequence reads: CASSQRLAGGPSKVFF. For the CDR3, the DNA is TGTGCCAGCAGCCAGAGACTAGCGGGAGGGCCGAGTAAGGTGTTCTTC.

V and J are TRBV7-8 and TRBJ2-3, with 10 bases matching TRBD2. This CDR3 has 16 amino acids. V shed 1 base, J shed 6 bases, and the junction held 7 bases outside the gene matches. CDR1 SGHVS and CDR2 FQNEAQ come from the germline V gene. The CDR3 sequence is CASSLGPSGRRDTQYF. For the CDR3, the DNA is TGTGCCAGCAGCTTAGGCCCTAGCGGGAGAAGGGATACGCAGTATTTT.

CDR3 region: CASSIEDRAYEQYF. The CDR3 bases are TGTGCCAGTAGTATTGAGGACAGAGCCTACGAGCAGTACTTC. The chain employs TRBV19 and TRBJ2-7; D is possibly TRBD1 (6 bases). Trimming cost V 3 bases and J 2 bases, with 11 bases left between them. The CDR3 spans 14 residues. Germline V gives CDR1 LNHDA, CDR2 SQIVND (reference sequence).

The gene calls are TRBV27 and TRBJ2-6; D is unresolved. With 6 bases removed from V and 0 bases from J, the gap between germline ends came to 9 bases. The CDR3 has 15 amino acids. Germline V lookup: CDR1 MNHEY, CDR2 SMNVEV (reference sequence). CDR3 sequence (DNA): TGTGCCAGCAGGGTAGTATACTCTGGGGCCAACGTCCTGACTTTC. Protein sequence: CASRVVYSGANVLTF.

In this sample, this clonotype turned up a few times. This rearrangement joins TRBV20-1 to TRBJ1-5; the match to TRBD1 covers 9 bases. Germline V gene lookup returns CDR1 DFQATT and CDR2 SNEGSKA (reference sequence). The CDR3 has 14 amino acids. V lost 5 bases and J lost 7; bases outside the gene matches: 9. CDR3 sequence: CSARTGESGQPQHF. In nucleotides, the CDR3 is TGCAGTGCTCGGACAGGGGAATCAGGGCAGCCCCAGCATTTT.

This clonotype has more than one count but fewer than ten. This chain uses TRBV10-2 with TRBJ2-3; 9 nucleotides align to TRBD1. Germline V lookup: CDR1 WSHSY, CDR2 SAAADI. The V gene end was trimmed by 3 bases and the J gene end by 3 bases; junction bases not matched to a gene: 7. CDR3 length equals 16 residues. CDR3 DNA sequence: TGCGCCAGCAGTGACTCTTCAGGGACAGGGACAGATACGCAGTATTTT. Amino acids: CASSDSSGTGTDTQYF.

This clonotype was seen a handful of times. The CDR3 region is CSARDSSGAVYWDNEQFF. Here the CDR3 DNA reads TGCAGTGCTAGAGATTCTAGTGGGGCAGTCTACTGGGACAATGAGCAGTTCTTC. The chain joins TRBV20-1 to TRBJ2-1, with D tentatively TRBD1 (5 bases). The V and J ends lost 0 bases and 5 bases respectively, with 23 bases between them. Germline V CDR1 and CDR2: DFQATT, SNEGSKA (reference sequence). The CDR3 covers 18 residues.

This clonotype has only a few counts. This chain connects TRBV12-3 or TRBV12-4 to TRBJ2-7; D not certain. V lost 7 bases and J 3 bases, leaving 13 bases between the germline ends. The CDR3 covers 13 residues. The CDR3 region has the DNA TGTGCCAGCACATCGGCAGGACGCTACGAGCAGTACTTC. It codes for CASTSAGRYEQYF.

The J gene is TRBJ2-5, the V gene TRBV3-1, with a tentative D call TRBD2 (6 bases). Germline CDR1 LGHDT, CDR2 YNNKEL (reference sequence). The CDR3 consists of 18 residues. Trimming stripped 1 base from V and 2 bases from J, with 20 bases between. CDR3 DNA sequence: TGTGCCAGCAGCCAAGTGGTGTGGGGAGGCGGGTTTCAAGAGACCCAGTACTTC. Translated: CASSQVVWGGGFQETQYF.

V usage is TRBV3-1 and J usage is TRBJ2-7; no clear D gene. V was pared by 5 bases and J by 3 bases, with 17 bases between. CDR3 length: 15 amino acids. CDR1 is LGHDT and CDR2 is YNNKEL in the germline V gene (reference sequence). CDR3 in amino acids: CASSSSSTDIYEQYF. The CDR3 DNA is TGTGCCAGCAGCTCCTCATCCACCGACATCTACGAGCAGTACTTC.

This chain connects TRBV27 to TRBJ2-5; D may match TRBD1 or TRBD2 (5 bases each). The closer fit of TRBJ2-7 to the DNA end suggests the J call may be wrong. Germline CDR1 and CDR2: MNHEY and SMNVEV (reference sequence). This CDR3 comprises 15 residues. In DNA form, the CDR3 reads TGTGCCAGCAGTTGGGCGGTAGAAGGGACCCACGAGCAGTACTTC. It encodes CASSWAVEGTHEQYF.

This clonotype was seen a single time. The J gene is TRBJ1-2, the V gene TRBV9; D unclear. The CDR3 is 15 residues long. V shed 4 bases and J shed 5 bases, with 18 bases lying between them. Germline V CDR1 and CDR2: SGDLS, YYNGEE. This chain's CDR3 is CASSKRLSPPYGYTF. In nucleotides, the CDR3 is TGTGCCAGCAGCAAAAGACTGTCACCCCCTTATGGCTACACCTTC.

Only a few counts were recorded for this clonotype. This chain links TRBV7-6 with TRBJ2-7; the D gene is possibly TRBD2 (5 bases). CDR3 size: 13 residues. Germline V gene lookup returns CDR1 SGHVS and CDR2 FNYEAQ. V lost 0 bases, J lost 7 bases, and 10 bases lay in between. Written as DNA, the CDR3 is TGTGCCAGCAGCTTAGCGAGGGCTGGAGAGCAGTACTTC. Amino acids: CASSLARAGEQYF. Together with reference TRBV7-6 and TRBJ2-7, the CDR3 gives the full variable domain: GAGVSQSPRYKVTKRGQDVALRCDPISGHVSLYWYRQALGQGPEFLTYFNYEAQQDKSGLPNDRFSAERPEGSISTLTIQRTEQRDSAMYRCASSLARAGEQYFGPGTRLTVT.

The chain couples TRBV20-1 to TRBJ2-3, with 8 bases matching TRBD2. CDR3 length: 15 amino acids. Trimming at V came to 0 bases and at J to 0 bases, leaving 2 bases not matched to a gene. Germline-derived CDR1 and CDR2 are DFQATT and SNEGSKA (reference sequence). CDR3 region: CSARDGGRSTDTQYF. The CDR3 DNA sequence: TGCAGTGCTAGAGACGGCGGGAGGAGCACAGATACGCAGTATTTT.

V gene TRBV7-2 combines with J gene TRBJ1-2; D is unresolved. This CDR3 contains 14 residues. Germline lookup yields CDR1 SGHTA and CDR2 FQGNSA. V lost 5 bases and J lost 0, with 10 bases in between. The CDR3 coding sequence is TGTGCCAGCAGCCCTAGGCCGACTAACTATGGCTACACCTTC. Its protein product is CASSPRPTNYGYTF.

This rearrangement joins TRBV5-6 to TRBJ2-4, with 11 bases lining up with TRBD1. The CDR3 consists of 15 residues. Germline V gene lookup returns CDR1 SGHDT and CDR2 YYEEEE. V gave up 6 bases and J gave up 6 bases; unmatched junction bases: 8. CDR3 in DNA: TGTGCCAGCATTATCTGGGGACAGGGGGTAAACATTCAGTACTTC. Protein product: CASIIWGQGVNIQYF.

This clonotype was seen once. The chain has TRBV5-6 and TRBJ2-3; D is perhaps TRBD2 (7 bases). V was shortened by 4 bases and J by 1 base, with 13 bases between the two germline ends. CDR3 length: 15 residues. CDR1 is SGHDT, CDR2 YYEEEE, per germline. The CDR3 DNA follows: TGTGCCAGCAGCGGAACAGGGAGGGGCACAGATACGCAGTATTTT. Translated, it gives CASSGTGRGTDTQYF.

This clonotype was counted a few times. The chain links TRBV20-1 to TRBJ2-1; weak D call: TRBD2 (6 bases). Deletions cut 5 bases from V and 3 bases from J, with 14 bases between. CDR3 length: 14 residues. CDR1 is DFQATT, CDR2 SNEGSKA, per germline (reference sequence). The chain's CDR3 is CSAPRLVGYNEQFF. CDR3 bases: TGCAGTGCTCCGCGACTAGTAGGCTACAATGAGCAGTTCTTC.

V gene TRBV6-2 or TRBV6-3 combines with J gene TRBJ2-5; 8 nucleotides agree with TRBD2. CDR3 length: 15 residues. CDR1 and CDR2 (germline): MNHEY, SVGEGT. Trimming took 4 bases from V and 4 from J; bases not matched to a gene: 8. Here the CDR3 DNA reads TGTGCCAGCAGTTGCTCGAGCGGGGGCACAGAGACCCAGTACTTC. This gives the protein CASSCSSGGTETQYF.

The chain links TRBV5-5 to TRBJ2-7; a weak D match, TRBD2 (5 bases). Matching the DNA end better, TRBJ2-5 makes the J call doubtful. CDR3 size: 12 residues. Germline CDR1 is SGHKS and CDR2 is YYEKEE (reference sequence). The CDR3 DNA is TGTGCCAGCTGGGGAGCGAGAGAGACCCAGTACTTC. Amino acids: CASWGARETQYF.

CDR3 residues: CASSYGREGHGDTQYF. The DNA for the CDR3 is TGTGCCAGCAGTTACGGGCGGGAGGGCCATGGAGATACGCAGTATTTT. The chain couples TRBV6-5 to TRBJ2-3, with 9 positions matching TRBD2. The CDR3 totals 16 residues. The J segment lost 5 bases and the V segment lost 2 bases, leaving 8 bases of the junction unmatched. The germline V gene encodes CDR1 MNHEY and CDR2 SVGAGI.

The gene calls are TRBV20-1 and TRBJ2-2; perhaps D is TRBD1 or TRBD2 (5 bases each). Germline V gene sequence: CDR1 DFQATT, CDR2 SNEGSKA (reference sequence). This CDR3 has 14 residues. CDR3 residues: CSASSPRGTGELFF. The CDR3 bases are TGCTCGGCAAGTTCGCCGAGGGGCACCGGGGAGCTGTTTTTT.

This chain connects TRBV4-1 to TRBJ1-5, with 12 bases identical to TRBD1. The length of the CDR3 is 15 residues. Germline values: CDR1 MGHRA, CDR2 YSYEKL. J gave up 4 bases and V 5 bases, and 3 bases lay outside the gene matches. The CDR3 spells CASSTGQGANQPQHF. The CDR3 DNA is TGCGCCAGCAGCACGGGACAGGGGGCAAATCAGCCCCAGCATTTT.

The gene calls are TRBV18 and TRBJ1-2; TRBD1 matches 7 bases. CDR3 size: 16 residues. V gave up 3 bases and J gave up 1 base; unmatched junction bases: 8. CDR1 and CDR2 (germline): KGHSH, LQKENI. The CDR3 region has the DNA TGTGCCAGCTCACCCCTAAGCCGGGACAGTAACTATGGCTACACCTTC. As protein: CASSPLSRDSNYGYTF.

The chain combines TRBV20-1 with TRBJ2-1; D ambiguous. The tail of the sequence fits TRBJ2-7 better, so the J call may be wrong. The CDR3 covers 14 residues. Germline lookup yields CDR1 DFQATT and CDR2 SNEGSKA (reference sequence). The CDR3 coding sequence is TGCAGTGCTAATTCTCCGAGCTCCTACAATGAGCAGTACTTC. Residues: CSANSPSSYNEQYF.